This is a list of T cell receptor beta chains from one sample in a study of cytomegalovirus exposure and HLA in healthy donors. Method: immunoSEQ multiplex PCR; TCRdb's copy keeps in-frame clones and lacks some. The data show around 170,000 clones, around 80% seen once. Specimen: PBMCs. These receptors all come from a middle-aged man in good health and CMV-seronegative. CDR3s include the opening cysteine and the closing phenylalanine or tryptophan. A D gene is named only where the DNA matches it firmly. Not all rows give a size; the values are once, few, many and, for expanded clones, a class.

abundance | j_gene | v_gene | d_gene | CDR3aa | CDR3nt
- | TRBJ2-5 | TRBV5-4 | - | CASGRGSGETQYF | TGTGCCAGCGGCAGGGGATCGGGAGAGACCCAGTACTTC
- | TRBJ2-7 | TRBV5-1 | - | CASSPSAGEQYF | TGCGCCAGCAGCCCCTCCGCGGGCGAGCAGTACTTC
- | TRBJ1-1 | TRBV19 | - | CASSLPGMNTEAFF | TGTGCCAGTAGTCTCCCCGGTATGAACACTGAAGCTTTCTTT
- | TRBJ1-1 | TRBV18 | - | CASSAFPGSTEAFF | TGTGCCAGCTCAGCATTCCCAGGGTCCACTGAAGCTTTCTTT
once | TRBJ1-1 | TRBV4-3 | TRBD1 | CASSQTQGAGTEAFF | TGCGCCAGCAGCCAAACTCAGGGGGCGGGAACTGAAGCTTTCTTT
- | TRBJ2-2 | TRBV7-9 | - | CASSLVVPQNTGELFF | TGTGCCAGCAGCTTAGTTGTACCACAGAACACCGGGGAGCTGTTTTTT
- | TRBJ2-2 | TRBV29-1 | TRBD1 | CSVEGGDRGLAGELFF | TGCAGCGTTGAAGGGGGGGACAGGGGGCTTGCCGGGGAGCTGTTTTTT
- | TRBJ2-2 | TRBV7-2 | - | CAGSPVTNTGELFF | TGTGCCGGGAGCCCAGTCACGAACACCGGGGAGCTGTTTTTT
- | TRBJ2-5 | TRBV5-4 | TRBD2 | CASSLFASGGDQETQYF | TGTGCCAGCAGCCTTTTCGCTAGCGGGGGCGACCAAGAGACCCAGTACTTC
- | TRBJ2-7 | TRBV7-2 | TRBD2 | CASSPSGTSVIDEQYF | TGTGCCAGCAGCCCCTCCGGGACTAGTGTGATCGACGAGCAGTACTTC
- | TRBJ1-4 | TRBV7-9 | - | CASSLGASTNEKLFF | TGTGCCAGCAGCTTAGGGGCTTCAACTAATGAAAAACTGTTTTTT
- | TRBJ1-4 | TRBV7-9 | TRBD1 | CASSHLTGQVEKLFF | TGTGCCAGCAGCCATCTTACGGGACAGGTAGAAAAACTGTTTTTT
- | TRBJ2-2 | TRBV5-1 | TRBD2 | CASTVAGANTGELFF | TGCGCCAGCACGGTAGCGGGGGCTAACACCGGGGAGCTGTTTTTT
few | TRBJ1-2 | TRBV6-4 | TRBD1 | CASIPGQGGGYTF | TGTGCCAGCATCCCTGGACAGGGAGGAGGCTACACCTTC
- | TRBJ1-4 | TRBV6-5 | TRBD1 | CASSSGTGDEKLFF | TGTGCCAGCAGCTCCGGGACAGGGGATGAAAAACTGTTTTTT
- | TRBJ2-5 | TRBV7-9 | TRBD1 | CASSLLWDRGQKETQYF | TGTGCCAGCAGCTTATTATGGGACAGGGGGCAAAAAGAGACCCAGTACTTC
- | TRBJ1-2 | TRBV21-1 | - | CARGTLYGYTF | TGTGCCAGGGGGACTCTTTATGGCTACACCTTC
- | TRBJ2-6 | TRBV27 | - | CASSSRESYSGANVLTF | TGTGCCAGCAGCTCAAGAGAATCATACTCTGGGGCCAACGTCCTGACTTTC
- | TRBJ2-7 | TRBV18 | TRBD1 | CASSPPSDRTYEQYF | TGTGCCAGCTCACCACCCTCGGACAGGACCTACGAGCAGTACTTC
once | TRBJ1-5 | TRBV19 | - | CASTPGETPNQPQHF | TGTGCCAGTACCCCAGGGGAGACCCCCAATCAGCCCCAGCATTTT
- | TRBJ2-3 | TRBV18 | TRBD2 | CASSPQRGAATQYF | TGTGCCAGCTCACCACAGCGGGGGGCGGCTACGCAGTATTTT
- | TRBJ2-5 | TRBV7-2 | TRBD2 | CAITGGRQETQYF | TGTGCCATTACGGGGGGAAGGCAAGAGACCCAGTACTTC
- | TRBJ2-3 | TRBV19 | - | CASSIGQGGDTQYF | TGTGCCAGTAGTATTGGTCAGGGTGGAGATACGCAGTATTTT
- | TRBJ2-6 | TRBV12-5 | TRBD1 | CASSQGTSSGANVLTF | TGTGCTAGCTCACAGGGGACCAGCTCTGGGGCCAACGTCCTGACTTTC
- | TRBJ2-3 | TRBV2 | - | CASSETGTDTQYF | TGTGCCAGCAGTGAGACTGGCACAGATACGCAGTATTTT
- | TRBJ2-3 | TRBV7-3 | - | CASSLPTGASTDTQYF | TGTGCCAGCAGCCTACCCACAGGAGCTAGCACAGATACGCAGTATTTT